This TCR beta chain was observed in a study of low-dose radiotherapy and immunotherapy resistance in tumors. Background on the study: Fractions of 0.5 Gy went to Cohort 1 every 2 weeks, totaling 6.5 Gy. In Cohort 2, 1 Gy per fraction was delivered every two weeks, for a total of 13 Gy over 26 weeks.

Alpha and beta chains were covered, as first-strand cDNA relied on TRAV- and TRBV-specific primers. A roughly 22-cycle PCR with a constant-region primer and V-primer adapter amplified TCRs. TCRdb reprocessed the reads via MiXCR and lists one record per CDR3 protein. The table includes around 60,000 distinct CDR3 sequences, roughly 23% detected once. The CDR3 is 14 residues long. Germline assignment: CDR1 SQVTM and CDR2 ANQGSEA. V lost 4 bases, J lost 0 bases, and 5 bases stayed unmatched. The time point here: after trial treatment. Regarding treatment: LDRT plus nivolumab, ipilimumab, low-dose cyclophosphamide and aspirin (RACIN trial). The donors, trial participants, received nivolumab, ipilimumab, aspirin, low-dose cyclophosphamide and low-dose radiotherapy.

This clonotype was obtained from a male donor with prostate cancer. The V gene is TRBV29-1, the J gene TRBJ2-7; 8 positions agree with TRBD2. The specimen was PBMCs, collected after low-dose radiotherapy plus immunotherapy. The CDR3 here is CSVVKRESSYEQYF. In nucleotides, the CDR3 is TGCAGCGTTGTGAAGCGGGAGAGCTCCTACGAGCAGTACTTC.